This entry lists 15 T cell receptor beta chains sequenced from one sample in a study of OX40 agonist ivuxolimab in advanced cancers. This table comes from immunoSEQ multiplex PCR, and its TCRdb copy is limited to in-frame clones, with some not included. Among approximately 22,000 clones listed, around four fifths were seen once. Sequenced material: CD4+ or CD8+ T cells sorted from blood, taken in a trial of the OX40 agonist ivuxolimab. The receptors were sampled from an adult with an advanced solid tumor such as melanoma, head and neck, liver or kidney cancer.

J is TRBJ2-7 and V is TRBV5-7, with a tentative D call TRBD2 (6 bases). TRBV5-7 has ORF status, its function being uncertain. The length of the CDR3 is 16 residues. V gave up 6 bases and J gave up 2 bases, with 21 bases separating them. The CDR3, as DNA: TGTGCCAGCACCCCCGGGGCGGGGTGCGATCCCTACGAGCAGTACTTC. As protein: CASTPGAGCDPYEQYF.

This sequence joins TRBV5-6 and TRBJ2-7, with D possibly TRBD1 on 6 matching bases. This CDR3 has 14 residues. The V gene lost 3 bases and the J gene lost 5 bases, with 15 bases spanning the gap. Germline assignment: CDR1 SGHDT and CDR2 YYEEEE. Here the CDR3 reads CASSYDRFGNEQYF. CDR3 nucleotide sequence: TGTGCCAGCAGCTACGACAGGTTCGGGAACGAGCAGTACTTC.

This sequence joins TRBV6-5 and TRBJ2-7, with TRBD2 identical over 7 bases. The V and J ends lost 8 bases and 3 bases, in that order; junction bases with no gene match: 7. CDR3 length equals 13 residues. CDR1 is MNHEY, CDR2 SVGAGI, per germline. In DNA form, the CDR3 reads TGTGCCAGCGGGGGAGGGGCGAGCTACGAGCAGTACTTC. This codes for CASGGGASYEQYF.

J is TRBJ2-1 and V is TRBV29-1, with 14 bases that match TRBD2. The junction had 5 bases not matched to a gene; V was cut back by 1 base and J by 6 bases. Germline loops: CDR1 SQVTM, CDR2 ANQGSEA. CDR3 length equals 16 residues. CDR3 sequence: CSVEGLTSGRGNEQFF. The CDR3 nucleotides are TGCAGCGTTGAAGGGTTGACTAGCGGGAGGGGCAATGAGCAGTTCTTC.

The chain joins TRBV7-9 to TRBJ2-1; D is unclear. There are 13 residues in the CDR3. V was trimmed by 3 bases and J by 6 bases, leaving 9 bases between them. Germline V gene sequence: CDR1 SEHNR, CDR2 FQNEAQ (reference sequence). CDR3: CASSFSAANEQFF. The CDR3 DNA is TGTGCCAGCAGCTTCTCGGCCGCCAATGAGCAGTTCTTC.

The chain is built from TRBV27 and TRBJ2-1, with 8 bases lining up with TRBD2. CDR3 length: 14 amino acids. V lost 5 bases and J lost 4; bases outside the gene matches: 4. Germline loops: CDR1 MNHEY, CDR2 SMNVEV (reference sequence). The CDR3 region is CASSIQREYNEQFF. Written as DNA, the CDR3 is TGTGCCAGCAGTATCCAGCGGGAGTACAATGAGCAGTTCTTC.

The chain employs TRBV28 and TRBJ2-3; 7 bases match TRBD2. CDR1 MDHEN and CDR2 SYDVKM come from the germline V gene. Trimming cost V 6 bases and J 2 bases; bases outside gene matches: 8. The CDR3 loop spans 15 amino acids. This CDR3 is CASRSQAGHTDTQYF. For the CDR3, the DNA is TGTGCCAGCAGAAGCCAAGCGGGGCACACAGATACGCAGTATTTT.

This chain links TRBV29-1 with TRBJ2-5; 12 bases are a match to TRBD2. Unmatched junction bases numbered 12, after V lost 2 bases and J lost 2 bases. CDR3 length equals 18 residues. From germline, CDR1 is SQVTM and CDR2 ANQGSEA. CDR3 region: CSVEYSQGLAGRQETQYF. Written as DNA, the CDR3 is TGCAGCGTTGAATACTCACAGGGACTAGCGGGCCGACAAGAGACCCAGTACTTC. The full variable domain, its missing parts supplied by reference TRBV29-1 and TRBJ2-5, is SAVISQKPSRDICQRGTSLTIQCQVDSQVTMMFWYRQQPGQSLTLIATANQGSEATYESGFVIDKFPISRPNLTFSTLTVSNMSPEDSSIYLCSVEYSQGLAGRQETQYFGPGTRLLVL.

CDR3 sequence reads: CASSLGTSNNEQFF. CDR3 DNA sequence: TGTGCCAGCAGCTTAGGAACTAGTAACAATGAGCAGTTCTTC. This chain links TRBV7-6 with TRBJ2-1, with a possible D match to TRBD2 (5 bases). The CDR3 has 14 amino acids. V lost 1 base to trimming and J lost 5 bases, with 9 bases between them. Germline V lookup: CDR1 SGHVS, CDR2 FNYEAQ.

In this sample, this clone turned up a few times. This sequence joins TRBV19 and TRBJ2-7, with 7 bases lining up with TRBD1. The J segment lost 4 bases and the V segment lost 5 bases, leaving 5 bases of the junction unmatched. CDR1 and CDR2 (germline): LNHDA, SQIVND (reference sequence). There are 13 residues in the CDR3. The CDR3 bases are TGTGCCAGTAGTCCTGGACAGGCATACGAGCAGTACTTC. As protein: CASSPGQAYEQYF.

This clone was counted once. The genes are TRBV7-6 and TRBJ1-1; 8 nucleotides line up with TRBD1. Germline CDR1 reads SGHVS; CDR2 reads FNYEAQ. The CDR3 covers 15 residues. Unmatched junction bases numbered 6, after V lost 5 bases and J lost 1 base. CDR3 sequence reads: CASSMRQGTNTEAFF. The CDR3 coding sequence is TGTGCCAGCAGCATGCGACAGGGGACGAACACTGAAGCTTTCTTT.

This clone was seen only once. The rearrangement uses TRBV9 and TRBJ2-7; 9 bases are shared with TRBD1. J gave up 4 bases and V 5 bases, and 4 bases lay outside the gene matches. The length of the CDR3 is 13 residues. Germline V gene lookup returns CDR1 SGDLS and CDR2 YYNGEE. CDR3 sequence reads: CASRGQGSYEQYF. The CDR3 DNA sequence: TGTGCCAGCAGAGGACAGGGGTCGTACGAGCAGTACTTC.

The chain joins TRBV29-1 to TRBJ2-7, with 8 nucleotides matching TRBD2. The trim removed 0 bases at V and 3 bases at J, leaving 4 bases unmatched. CDR3 length: 14 amino acids. Germline assignment: CDR1 SQVTM and CDR2 ANQGSEA. The CDR3 bases are TGCAGCGTTGAAGAAGGGGCGGGAGGCTACGAGCAGTACTTC. It is translated as CSVEEGAGGYEQYF.

CDR3 sequence (DNA): TGTGCCAGCGAATCGAGCGGGGAGCAGTTCTTC. It translates to CASESSGEQFF. The chain couples TRBV9 to TRBJ2-1; D is possibly TRBD2 (6 bases). The CDR3 contains 11 residues. The V end lost 7 bases, the J end lost 10 bases, and 12 bases lay between the germline ends. Germline V gene sequence: CDR1 SGDLS, CDR2 YYNGEE.

The chain has TRBV7-9 and TRBJ2-7; D might be TRBD1 or TRBD2, each matching 5 bases. Germline CDR1 SEHNR, CDR2 FQNEAQ (reference sequence). The CDR3 is made up of 16 amino acids. V lost 1 base and J lost 2, with 15 bases in between. The CDR3 region is CASSLGVGRSAYEQYF. Written as DNA, the CDR3 is TGTGCCAGCAGCTTAGGGGTGGGACGGAGTGCCTACGAGCAGTACTTC.